The 8 T cell receptor beta chains below come from one sample, sequenced in a study of tumor-infiltrating lymphocytes in primary liver carcinoma. Joint extraction of RNA and DNA used roughly 20-32 mg of bulk tissue that was unsorted. Total RNA amounting to roughly 0.5 ug was the source from which TCR beta cDNA was made with a constant-region primer. Each TCR beta library was derived from three nested multiplex PCR rounds that employed slightly modified ARM-PCR. TRBV1-TRBV30 forward primers and a C-beta reverse primer were used in the first two PCR rounds, which each ran for about 10 cycles. TCRdb processed the multiplex PCR reads anew with MiXCR; each CDR3 protein has one entry. The sample carries fewer than 250,000 distinct CDR3 sequences, around four fifths recorded once. Material: tumor tissue from primary liver carcinoma. The source of these receptors is a man between 40 and 49 years old with primary liver carcinoma and hepatitis B virus infection.

The chain employs TRBV11-3 and TRBJ2-4; a weak D match, TRBD2 (5 bases). V shed 4 bases and J shed 2 bases, with 12 bases lying between them. The CDR3 runs 15 residues. Looked up from germline, CDR1 is SGHNT and CDR2 is YENEEA. The CDR3 nucleotides are TGTGCCAGCAGCTCCGGGGTGGTACCCAAAAACATTCAGTACTTC. Protein: CASSSGVVPKNIQYF.

This chain joins TRBV6-5 and TRBJ1-1, with 11 bases matching TRBD1. CDR3 length: 17 residues. V was clipped by 0 bases and J by 5 bases; unmatched bases: 8. Germline V gene lookup returns CDR1 MNHEY and CDR2 SVGAGI. The CDR3 reads CASSYSGGTGGTTEAFF. The CDR3 nucleotides are TGTGCCAGCAGTTACTCAGGAGGGACAGGGGGGACTACTGAAGCTTTCTTT.

This clonotype was found once. This CDR3 is missing its conserved last phenylalanine or tryptophan, likely due to a read error. The limits of the CDR3 on the DNA are not certain, so only TCRdb's listed CDR3 is given. The rearrangement joins TRBV11-2 to TRBJ2-5; the table's D call, TRBD2, has no DNA check behind it. Germline CDR1 SGHAT, CDR2 FQNNGV. The CDR3 is 14 amino acids in total, end residues counted. The CDR3 sequence is CASSFSGGQKTQYI.

This rearrangement joins TRBV11-2 to TRBJ1-1; D is unclear. Germline-derived CDR1 and CDR2 are SGHAT and FQNNGV. The length of the CDR3 is 14 residues. V shed 5 bases and J shed 5 bases, with 15 bases lying between them. CDR3 nucleotides: TGTGCCAGCAGCCCCCTCTGGCAGAATACTGAAGCTTTCTTT. As protein: CASSPLWQNTEAFF.

This clonotype showed up just once. This rearrangement joins TRBV28 to TRBJ2-7; D could derive from TRBD1 or TRBD2 (7 bases each). The CDR3 has 14 amino acids. CDR1 MDHEN and CDR2 SYDVKM come from the germline V gene. This chain's CDR3 is CVISPGGASGEQYF. The CDR3 nucleotides are TGTGTTATCTCGCCAGGGGGGGCTTCGGGGGAGCAGTACTTC.

On this clonotype itself: Since the CDR3 does not end with the conserved phenylalanine or tryptophan, this likely comes from a read error. The rearrangement uses TRBV6-5 and TRBJ2-1; 14 nucleotides match TRBD2. V dropped 0 bases and J dropped 7; count of bases not matched to a gene: 5. Germline CDR1 is MNHEY and CDR2 is SVGAGI. There are 17 residues in the CDR3. Written as DNA, the CDR3 is TGTGCCAGCAGTTACTCCGGGACTAGCGGGAGTGGGAATGAGCAGTTCCTC. Protein: CASSYSGTSGSGNEQFL.

The chain carries TRBV6-5 and TRBJ2-3; D is undetermined. This CDR3 is built from 15 residues. CDR1 and CDR2 (germline): MNHEY, SVGAGI. V lost 0 bases to trimming and J lost 9 bases, with 16 bases between them. DNA for the CDR3: TGTGCCAGCAGTTACTCGAGGCGTATAGCTGAAACGCAGTATTTT. Protein product: CASSYSRRIAETQYF.

A word on this clonotype: Relative to the germline gene, one junction end is altered; a read error may explain this. CDR3 sequence reads: CASSPVAMDTQYF. In DNA form, the CDR3 reads TGTGCCAGCTCACCCGTAGCGATGGATACGCAATATTTT. V is TRBV18 and J is TRBJ2-3, with D perhaps TRBD2 (5 bases). This CDR3 contains 13 residues. The germline V gene has CDR1 KGHSH and CDR2 LQKENI.